The TCR beta chain under discussion was sequenced for a study of T cell changes during pregnancy in multiple sclerosis. The germline V gene encodes CDR1 MNHNS and CDR2 SASEGT. V was clipped by 5 bases and J by 2 bases; unmatched bases: 14. The CDR3 totals 17 residues. Sequenced by immunoSEQ multiplex PCR; TCRdb stores in-frame clones only, minus some. The sample holds about 49,000 clones, 85% to 90% seen once. The receptor was derived from a female donor in good health, enrolled as a control in a pregnancy study. This sample comprised peripheral blood, obtained after pregnancy. The chain links TRBV6-1 to TRBJ1-1, with 7 bases aligning to TRBD1. The CDR3 coding sequence is TGTGCCAGCAGTCAAGATACCCGGGTAGGGGGCAACACTGAAGCTTTCTTT. Amino acids: CASSQDTRVGGNTEAFF.